Described below is a single T cell receptor beta chain sequence and its context. Its antigen is currently unknown. These data come from a study of cytomegalovirus exposure and HLA in healthy donors. Whole-study findings and limits: Later work found that TCR association rates differed between HLA loci; DRB1 had the most and HLA-C the fewest.

Amplification used 60 Vbeta primers and 13 Jbeta primers. Profiled with immunoSEQ multiplex PCR; TCRdb holds only in-frame clones, not every one. The sample holds 80,000 to 95,000 clones. CDR3 size: 13 residues. V was pared by 2 bases and J by 8 bases, with 12 bases between. CDR1 MNHEY and CDR2 SVGAGI come from the germline V gene. The chain uses TRBV6-5 and TRBJ1-2; D is unclear. The source of this sequence is a man aged 45-65 years in good health and CMV-seropositive. Sequencing was carried out using PBMCs. For the CDR3, the DNA is TGTGCCAGCAGTTACGGGCCGCCGGTCGGCTACACCTTC. Amino acid sequence: CASSYGPPVGYTF.